This entry lists 12 T cell receptor beta chains sequenced from one sample in a study of sequential checkpoint blockade in melanoma. Noted treatment: randomized to nivolumab then ipilimumab (arm A) or the reverse (arm B). Sequencing used immunoSEQ multiplex PCR; TCRdb keeps in-frame clones, though not all of them. Of almost 9,500 clones in the sample, about 25% are singletons; the top ten hold roughly 19%. The source material was tumor tissue (inferred from file names), sampled from a patient given nivolumab and ipilimumab in sequence. The receptors derive from a human donor with melanoma.

The chain uses TRBV15 and TRBJ2-1, with TRBD1 identical over 10 bases. Germline CDR1 reads LNHNV; CDR2 reads YYDKDF (reference sequence). After removal of 3 bases from V and 7 bases from J, the junction contained 6 bases not matched to a gene. CDR3 length equals 15 residues. CDR3 amino acids: CATSSRDRGFNEQFF. In DNA form, the CDR3 reads TGTGCCACCAGCAGCCGGGACAGGGGCTTTAATGAGCAGTTCTTC.

The rearrangement joins TRBV4-1 to TRBJ1-2, with 12 bases aligning to TRBD1. Unmatched junction bases numbered 11, after V lost 4 bases and J lost 8 bases. The CDR3 covers 16 residues. Germline V CDR1 and CDR2: MGHRA, YSYEKL. The CDR3, as DNA: TGCGCCAGCAGCCGAAGTGGGACAGGGGGCATGGGCGGCTACACCTTC. Its protein product is CASSRSGTGGMGGYTF.

The rearrangement links TRBV11-3 to TRBJ2-1; weak D call: TRBD2 (6 bases). The CDR3 contains 16 residues. Deletions cut 7 bases from V and 6 bases from J, with 22 bases between. CDR1 is SGHNT, CDR2 YENEEA, per germline. CDR3 loop: CASTWAGGTSSNEQFF. In DNA form, the CDR3 reads TGTGCCAGCACCTGGGCTGGGGGGACCTCTAGCAATGAGCAGTTCTTC.

The chain has TRBV10-2 and TRBJ1-2, with 7 bases that match TRBD1. Per germline, CDR1 WSHSY and CDR2 SAAADI. J was trimmed by 2 bases and V by 3 bases; bases with no gene match: 9. The CDR3 runs 16 residues. The CDR3 loop is CASSDPQGVENYGYTF. For the CDR3, the DNA is TGCGCCAGCAGTGACCCTCAGGGGGTAGAGAACTATGGCTACACCTTC.

CDR3 DNA: TGTGCCAGCCAACACAGGAGACAGGGGTCTAATGAGCAGTTCTTC. Translation: CASQHRRQGSNEQFF. The V and J genes are TRBV6-8 and TRBJ2-1; the match to TRBD1 covers 8 bases. This CDR3 is 15 amino acids long. V lost 8 bases, J lost 7 bases, and 13 bases stayed unmatched. CDR1 and CDR2 from the germline V gene are MNHGY and SAAAGT.

This clone has a handful of counts. This rearrangement joins TRBV6-8 to TRBJ2-5; D possibly corresponds to TRBD2 (5 bases). Trimming left V 5 bases short and J 5 bases short, with 12 bases between. The length of the CDR3 is 13 residues. The germline CDR1 and CDR2 sequences are MNHGY and SAAAGT. The CDR3 sequence: CASSARGWETQYF. The CDR3, as DNA: TGTGCCAGCAGTGCCCGGGGTTGGGAGACCCAGTACTTC.

The V gene is TRBV6-8, the J gene TRBJ1-5; weak D call: TRBD1 (5 bases). The CDR3 runs 17 residues. The V end was cut by 0 bases, the J end by 2 bases, with 14 bases between. The germline V gene encodes CDR1 MNHGY and CDR2 SAAAGT. The CDR3 loop is CASSYSGGEFGNQPQHF. The CDR3 bases are TGTGCCAGCAGTTACTCGGGAGGGGAATTTGGCAATCAGCCCCAGCATTTT.

This clone has more than one count but fewer than ten. V and J are TRBV11-3 and TRBJ1-5, with TRBD1 identical over 9 bases. Trimming cost V 6 bases and J 6 bases; bases outside gene matches: 6. There are 14 residues in the CDR3. Germline-derived CDR1 and CDR2 are SGHNT and YENEEA. CDR3 in DNA: TGTGCCAGCAGGGGGACAGGGTCGAGTCAGCCCCAGCATTTT. It codes for CASRGTGSSQPQHF.

The sample holds a few counts of this clone. The rearrangement links TRBV9 to TRBJ1-2, with 7 bases lining up with TRBD1. CDR1 is SGDLS, CDR2 YYNGEE, per germline. The CDR3 sequence is 12 residues long. J was trimmed by 10 bases and V by 4 bases; bases with no gene match: 7. CDR3 residues: CASSHAGQDYTF. CDR3 bases: TGTGCCAGCAGCCACGCCGGACAGGACTACACCTTC.

This clone has more than one count but fewer than ten. The genes are TRBV9 and TRBJ2-5; D unclear. V dropped 4 bases and J dropped 1 base, with 11 bases sitting between them. Germline lookup yields CDR1 SGDLS and CDR2 YYNGEE. The CDR3 is 14 amino acids. CDR3 bases: TGTGCCAGCAGCCCGAACCCTGCCCAAGAGACCCAGTACTTC. Amino acid sequence: CASSPNPAQETQYF.

V is TRBV5-1 and J is TRBJ1-3; D remains unclear. Germline CDR1 and CDR2: SGHRS and YFSETQ. Trimming removed 0 bases from V and 2 bases from J, with 12 bases in between. There are 16 residues in the CDR3. The CDR3 sequence: CASSLARPKAGNTIYF. CDR3 nucleotide sequence: TGCGCCAGCAGCTTGGCCCGACCCAAGGCTGGAAACACCATATATTTT.

The V and J genes are TRBV5-1 and TRBJ2-3; 7 positions match TRBD2. Germline V gene data show CDR1 as SGHRS and CDR2 as YFSETQ. The CDR3 is 16 residues long. V shed 4 bases and J 0 bases; nucleotides not matched to a gene: 8. Here the CDR3 reads CASSPHAGDSTDTQYF. Here the CDR3 DNA reads TGCGCCAGCAGCCCCCATGCGGGGGACAGCACAGATACGCAGTATTTT.